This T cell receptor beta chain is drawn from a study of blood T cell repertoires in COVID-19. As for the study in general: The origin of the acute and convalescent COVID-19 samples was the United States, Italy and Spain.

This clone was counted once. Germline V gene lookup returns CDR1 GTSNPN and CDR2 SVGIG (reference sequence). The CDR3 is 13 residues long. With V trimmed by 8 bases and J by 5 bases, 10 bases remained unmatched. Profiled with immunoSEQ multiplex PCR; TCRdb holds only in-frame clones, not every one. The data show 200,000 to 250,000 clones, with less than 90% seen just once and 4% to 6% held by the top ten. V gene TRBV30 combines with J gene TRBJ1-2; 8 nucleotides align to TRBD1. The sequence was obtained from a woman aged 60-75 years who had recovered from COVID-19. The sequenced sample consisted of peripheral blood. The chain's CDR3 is CAIGAGGRYGYTF. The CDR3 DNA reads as TGTGCCATTGGGGCAGGGGGCAGGTATGGCTACACCTTC.